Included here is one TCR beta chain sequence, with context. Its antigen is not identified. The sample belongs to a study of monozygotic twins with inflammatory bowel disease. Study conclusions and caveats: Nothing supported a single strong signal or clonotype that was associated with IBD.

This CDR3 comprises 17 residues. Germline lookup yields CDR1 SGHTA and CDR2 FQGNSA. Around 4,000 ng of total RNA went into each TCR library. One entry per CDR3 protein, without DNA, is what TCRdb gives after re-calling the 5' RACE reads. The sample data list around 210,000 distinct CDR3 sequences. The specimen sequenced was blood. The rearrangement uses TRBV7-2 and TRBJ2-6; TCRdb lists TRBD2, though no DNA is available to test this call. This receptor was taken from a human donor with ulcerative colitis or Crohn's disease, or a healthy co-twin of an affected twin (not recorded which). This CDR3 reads CASSRDWPISGANVLTF.